Listed here are 15 T cell receptor beta chains from one sample, sequenced in a study of T cell changes during pregnancy in multiple sclerosis. Data came from immunoSEQ multiplex PCR; TCRdb stores just in-frame clones and leaves some out. The data show 120,000 or so clones, 85% to 95% seen once. Sequenced here: peripheral blood, sampled before pregnancy. All receptors come from a female donor with multiple sclerosis, enrolled in a pregnancy study.

In nucleotides, the CDR3 is TGTGCCAGCAGAAACGGACAGGGGGCCGGAGGCTACACCTTC. Its protein is CASRNGQGAGGYTF. This sequence joins TRBV6-6 and TRBJ1-2; 11 bases map to TRBD1. Germline assignment: CDR1 MNHNY and CDR2 SVGAGI (reference sequence). The CDR3 has 14 amino acids. Trimming cost V 6 bases and J 8 bases; bases outside gene matches: 8.

This rearrangement joins TRBV6-1 to TRBJ1-6, with TRBD1 as a possible D gene (6 bases). Trimming left V 8 bases short and J 7 bases short, with 12 bases between. The germline gives CDR1 MNHNS, CDR2 SASEGT. CDR3 size: 13 residues. The CDR3 loop is CASAWGQNSPLHF. CDR3 nucleotide sequence: TGTGCCAGCGCCTGGGGACAAAATTCACCCCTCCACTTT.

This chain connects TRBV21-1 to TRBJ1-5; the table names TRBD1, a call not compared with the DNA. TRBV21-1 is a listed pseudogene. The CDR3 is 15 amino acids. In DNA form, the CDR3 reads TGTGCCAGCAGCAAAGACCGGCCAGGGAATCAGCCCCAGCATTTT. It encodes CASSKDRPGNQPQHF.

The chain links TRBV27 to TRBJ2-5, with D possibly TRBD2 on 5 matching bases. CDR1 and CDR2 from the germline V gene are MNHEY and SMNVEV (reference sequence). Trimming cost V 5 bases and J 4 bases, with 26 bases left between them. This CDR3 spans 18 amino acids. As DNA, the CDR3 is TGTGCCAGCAGTCCCACTACCCCCGAGCAGGTTGCGGGAGAGACCCAGTACTTC. Its translation: CASSPTTPEQVAGETQYF.

CDR3 coding DNA: TGTGCCATCAGAGAATCTGGGGCAGGGGGCTCCACTCAGCCCCAGCATTTT. Translating gives CAIRESGAGGSTQPQHF. V usage is TRBV10-3 and J usage is TRBJ1-5; TRBD1 matches 8 bases. The CDR3 has 17 amino acids. Germline lookup yields CDR1 ENHRY and CDR2 SYGVKD. V shed 6 bases and J 6 bases; nucleotides not matched to a gene: 16.

This chain joins TRBV6-1 and TRBJ1-1, with TRBD1 matching over 7 bases. The CDR3 contains 15 residues. The junction had 7 bases not matched to a gene; V was cut back by 1 base and J by 5 bases. The germline V gene has CDR1 MNHNS and CDR2 SASEGT. This CDR3 is CASSEEEGGRTEAFF. The CDR3 region has the DNA TGTGCCAGCAGTGAAGAGGAAGGGGGCCGTACTGAAGCTTTCTTT.

This sequence joins TRBV11-2 and TRBJ1-3; 7 nucleotides line up with TRBD1. Trimming at V came to 3 bases and at J to 0 bases, leaving 5 bases not matched to a gene. CDR3 length equals 16 residues. In germline, CDR1 is SGHAT, CDR2 FQNNGV. Written as DNA, the CDR3 is TGTGCCAGCAGCTTCGCGGGACAGAACTCTGGAAACACCATATATTTT. It specifies CASSFAGQNSGNTIYF.

The CDR3 DNA reads as TGTGCCAGCAGTCTTCTGAGCCTTTCTTACACAGATACGCAGTATTTT. Protein product: CASSLLSLSYTDTQYF. The chain has TRBV6-6 and TRBJ2-3; D is unresolved. Germline assignment: CDR1 MNHNY and CDR2 SVGAGI (reference sequence). V lost 5 bases, J lost 2 bases, and 17 bases lay in between. This CDR3 comprises 16 residues.

The chain joins TRBV30 to TRBJ1-6; possibly TRBD1 for D (5 bases). The V end lost 0 bases, the J end lost 7 bases, and 10 bases lay between the germline ends. This CDR3 has 14 amino acids. Per the germline V gene, CDR1 is GTSNPN and CDR2 is SVGIG (reference sequence). The CDR3 sequence is CAWSVGRTNSPLHF. The CDR3 DNA reads as TGTGCCTGGAGTGTAGGGCGGACAAATTCACCCCTCCACTTT.

This chain joins TRBV18 and TRBJ1-3; D is possibly TRBD1 (5 bases). The CDR3 spans 14 residues. The germline V gene encodes CDR1 KGHSH and CDR2 LQKENI. Deletions cut 2 bases from V and 6 bases from J, with 11 bases between. CDR3: CASSPEAGQNTIYF. DNA of the CDR3: TGTGCCAGCTCACCAGAAGCAGGGCAAAACACCATATATTTT.

The genes are TRBV5-4 and TRBJ1-2; 7 bases align to TRBD1. The CDR3 extends over 14 amino acids. Germline V lookup: CDR1 SGHNT, CDR2 YYREEE (reference sequence). Trimming removed 0 bases from V and 3 bases from J; junction bases left unmatched: 2. The CDR3: CASSLDRGYYGYTF. CDR3 nucleotides: TGTGCCAGCAGCTTGGACAGGGGCTACTATGGCTACACCTTC.

This sequence joins TRBV2 and TRBJ1-5; 10 bases are shared with TRBD1. The CDR3 has 15 residues. In germline, CDR1 is SNHLY, CDR2 FYNNEI. Trimming cost V 6 bases and J 1 base; bases outside gene matches: 3. The DNA for the CDR3 is TGTGCCAGCAGATGGGACAGGGGAAGCAATCAGCCCCAGCATTTT. Translating it yields CASRWDRGSNQPQHF.

V is TRBV7-9 and J is TRBJ2-1; the D gene is possibly TRBD1 (5 bases). Trimming pared 5 bases from V and 4 bases from J, leaving 9 bases between. CDR3 length: 13 residues. CDR1 is SEHNR and CDR2 is FQNEAQ in the germline V gene (reference sequence). The CDR3 reads CASSVDSYNEQFF. In DNA, the CDR3 is TGTGCCAGCAGCGTCGACAGTTACAATGAGCAGTTCTTC.

This chain connects TRBV20-1 to TRBJ1-2; D unresolved. Germline V gene sequence: CDR1 DFQATT, CDR2 SNEGSKA (reference sequence). The CDR3 is 10 residues long. The V end was cut by 5 bases, the J end by 8 bases, with 9 bases between. For the CDR3, the DNA is TGCAGTGCTCGTCGGGGAGGCTACACCTTC. Encoded protein: CSARRGGYTF.

The rearrangement joins TRBV5-1 to TRBJ2-5, with no clear D. The end of the DNA is better explained by TRBJ2-7, so the J call may be wrong. Germline CDR1 reads SGHRS; CDR2 reads YFSETQ. The CDR3 has 13 residues. The CDR3 loop reads CASSITDTYEQYF. The CDR3 bases are TGCGCCAGCAGCATTACAGATACCTACGAGCAGTACTTC.